This TCR beta chain was identified in a study of blood T cell repertoires in COVID-19. Study-level background: The United States, Italy and Spain supplied acute and convalescent COVID-19 samples.

The J segment lost 2 bases and the V segment lost 3 bases, leaving 6 bases of the junction unmatched. CDR3 length: 17 residues. In germline, CDR1 is MGHRA, CDR2 YSYEKL. As handled by the study authors: Using reference gene primer amplification, nucleated cell counts were estimated. Clones were read by immunoSEQ multiplex PCR, and TCRdb kept only the in-frame ones, dropping some. That table is the source of V, J and clone size, and D and trimming were worked out from the DNA. Of around 200,000 clones in the sample, 80% to 90% were seen once. Those enrolled, adults aged roughly 18 to 90 years, came from about two dozen US areas. Clinical history as reported by participants underpinned cohort assignment.

The receptor was isolated from a man aged 30-40 years who had recovered from COVID-19. The sequencing input was PBMCs or T cells enriched from blood (not recorded which). This chain connects TRBV4-1 to TRBJ2-2, with 10 bases aligning to TRBD2. The CDR3 sequence is CASSQVLAGTNTGELFF. In DNA form, the CDR3 reads TGCGCCAGCAGCCAGGTACTAGCGGGAACAAACACCGGGGAGCTGTTTTTT.